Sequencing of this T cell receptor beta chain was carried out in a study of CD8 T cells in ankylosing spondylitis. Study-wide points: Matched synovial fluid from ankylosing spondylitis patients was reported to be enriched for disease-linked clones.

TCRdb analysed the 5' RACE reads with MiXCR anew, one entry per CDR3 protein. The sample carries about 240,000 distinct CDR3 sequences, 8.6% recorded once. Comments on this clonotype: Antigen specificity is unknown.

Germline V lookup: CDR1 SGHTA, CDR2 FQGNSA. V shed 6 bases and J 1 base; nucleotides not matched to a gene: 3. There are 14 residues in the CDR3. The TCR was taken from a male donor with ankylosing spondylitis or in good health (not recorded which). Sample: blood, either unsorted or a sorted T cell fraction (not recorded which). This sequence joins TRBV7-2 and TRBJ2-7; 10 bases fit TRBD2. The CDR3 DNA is TGTGCCAGCAGGATAGCGGGAGGTTCCTACGAGCAGTACTTC. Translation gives CASRIAGGSYEQYF. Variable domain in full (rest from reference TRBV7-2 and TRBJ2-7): GAGVSQSPSNKVTEKGKDVELRCDPISGHTALYWYRQSLGQGLEFLIYFQGNSAPDKSGLPSDRFSAERTGGSVSTLTIQRTQQEDSAVYLCASRIAGGSYEQYFGPGTRLTVT.